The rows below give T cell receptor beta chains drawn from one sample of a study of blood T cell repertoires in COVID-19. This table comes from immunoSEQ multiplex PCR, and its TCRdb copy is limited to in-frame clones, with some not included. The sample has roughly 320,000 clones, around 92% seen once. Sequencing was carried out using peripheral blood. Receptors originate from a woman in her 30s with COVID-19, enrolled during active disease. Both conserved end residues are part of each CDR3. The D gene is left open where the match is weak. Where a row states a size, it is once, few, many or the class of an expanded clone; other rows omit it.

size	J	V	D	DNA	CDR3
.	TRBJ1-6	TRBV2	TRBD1	TGTGCCAGCAGGGGAGGACAGGGCTATAATTCACCCCTCCACTTT	CASRGGQGYNSPLHF
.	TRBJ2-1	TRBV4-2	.	TGTGCCAGCAGCCTGGGACTTAACAATGAGCAGTTCTTC	CASSLGLNNEQFF
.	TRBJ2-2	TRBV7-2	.	TGTGCCAGCAGCTCCAGACCCGGGGGCACCGGGGAGCTGTTTTTT	CASSSRPGGTGELFF
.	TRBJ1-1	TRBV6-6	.	TGTGCCAGCATCCCCAACGGGGGAGCCATGAACACTGAAGCTTTCTTT	CASIPNGGAMNTEAFF
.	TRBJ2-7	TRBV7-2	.	TGTGCCAGCAGCTTTAAGCCCCCCTACGAGCAGTACTTC	CASSFKPPYEQYF
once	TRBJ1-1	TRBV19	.	TGTGCCAGTAGTATAGATCTAACCGGGGACACTGAAGCTTTCTTT	CASSIDLTGDTEAFF
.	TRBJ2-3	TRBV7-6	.	TGTGCCAGCAGCTTAGAGACTAGAGTCGGCACAGATACGCAGTATTTT	CASSLETRVGTDTQYF
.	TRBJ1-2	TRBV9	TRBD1	TGTGCCAGCAGCCCATCGACAGGGCTTGCTAACTATGGCTACACCTTC	CASSPSTGLANYGYTF
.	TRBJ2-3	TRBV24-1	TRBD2	TGTGCCACCAGTGCGGGGACTACCGCAGATACGCAGTATTTT	CATSAGTTADTQYF
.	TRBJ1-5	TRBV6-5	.	TGTGCCAGCAGTCCACAGGCAGGAATATATCAGCCCCAGCATTTT	CASSPQAGIYQPQHF
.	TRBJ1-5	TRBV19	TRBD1	TGTGCCAGTAGTCTTAGGGACAGGGGAGCATTGCAGCCCCAGCATTTT	CASSLRDRGALQPQHF
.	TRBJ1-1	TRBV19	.	TGTGCCAGTAGTGGGTGGTGGGACAAGAACACTGAAGCTTTCTTT	CASSGWWDKNTEAFF
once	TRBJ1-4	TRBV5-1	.	TGCGCCAGCAGTCCCGAAAATGGGGGCCTAAATGAAAAACTGTTTTTT	CASSPENGGLNEKLFF
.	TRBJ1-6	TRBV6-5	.	TGTGCCAGCAGTTATTATGGACAGAATAATTCACCCCTCCACTTT	CASSYYGQNNSPLHF
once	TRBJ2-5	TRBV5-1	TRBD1	TGCGCCAGCAGCTCCCGGACAGGGCAAGAGACCCAGTACTTC	CASSSRTGQETQYF
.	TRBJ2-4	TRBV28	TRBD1	TGTGCCAGCAGTTTCCCAGGGGGCCCCGGGGCCAAAAACATTCAGTACTTC	CASSFPGGPGAKNIQYF
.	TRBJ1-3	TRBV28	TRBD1	TGTGCCAGCAGTTCCGGACAGGTCCTTGGCACCATATATTTT	CASSSGQVLGTIYF
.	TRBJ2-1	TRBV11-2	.	TGTGCCAGCAGCTCCGTGGGGGGCTCCTACAATGAGCAGTTCTTC	CASSSVGGSYNEQFF
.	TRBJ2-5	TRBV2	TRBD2	TGTGCCAGCAGTGAAAAGGGACTAGCCGAGACCCAGTACTTC	CASSEKGLAETQYF
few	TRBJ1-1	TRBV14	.	TGTGCCAGCAGCCAAGATAGGGGTACAGCTTTCTTT	CASSQDRGTAFF
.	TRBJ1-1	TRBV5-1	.	TGCGCCAGCAGCTTGGGGCAGAACTACATGAACACTGAAGCTTTCTTT	CASSLGQNYMNTEAFF
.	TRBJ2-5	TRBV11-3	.	TGTGCCAGCAGCCCCAATCCAGGGGAGACCCAGTACTTC	CASSPNPGETQYF
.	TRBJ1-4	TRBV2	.	TGTGCCAGCAGTGAAGCCCGGGGTGAAAAACTGTTTTTT	CASSEARGEKLFF
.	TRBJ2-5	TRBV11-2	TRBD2	TGTGCCAGCAGCCCCGGCGGGGGGGCTTACGAGACCCAGTACTTC	CASSPGGGAYETQYF
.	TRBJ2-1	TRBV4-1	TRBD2	TGCGCCAGCAGCCAAGAGATAGCGGGGGCCTTGAATGAGCAGTTCTTC	CASSQEIAGALNEQFF
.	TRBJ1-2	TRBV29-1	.	TGCAGCGTTGATCACAACAACTATGGCTACACCTTC	CSVDHNNYGYTF
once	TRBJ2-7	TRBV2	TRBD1	TGTGCCAGCAGTGTGGACAGGGGAACCTACGAGCAGTACTTC	CASSVDRGTYEQYF
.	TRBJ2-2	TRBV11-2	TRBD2	TGTGCCAGCAGCTTGAATAGCGGGGCCAACACCGGGGAGCTGTTTTTT	CASSLNSGANTGELFF
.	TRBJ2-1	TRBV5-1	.	TGCGCCAGCAGCAGTCCCCCCGGGGGACCCTACAATGAGCAGTTCTTC	CASSSPPGGPYNEQFF
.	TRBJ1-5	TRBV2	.	TGTGCCAGCACTACAGGGTGGGGTCAGCCCCAGCATTTT	CASTTGWGQPQHF
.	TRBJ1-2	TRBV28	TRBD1	TGTGCCAGCAGCTCACCGGGACAGGCGAACTATGGCTACACCTTC	CASSSPGQANYGYTF
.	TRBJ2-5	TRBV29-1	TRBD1	TGCAGCGTCCTGAGGGGACAGGGGGAGACCCAGTACTTC	CSVLRGQGETQYF
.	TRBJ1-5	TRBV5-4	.	TGTGCCAGCAGCTCGAACGGGGGAGACCAGCCCCAGCATTTT	CASSSNGGDQPQHF
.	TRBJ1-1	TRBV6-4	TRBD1	TGTGCCAGCAGTGACTCAGGACAGGGGCGTACTGAAGCTTTCTTT	CASSDSGQGRTEAFF
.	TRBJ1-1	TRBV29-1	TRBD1	TGCAGCGCCGCGACAGGGCGCGGCACTGAAGCTTTCTTT	CSAATGRGTEAFF
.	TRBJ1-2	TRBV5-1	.	TGCGCCAGCAGCAAGGGGGATGATATCGGCGGCTACACCTTC	CASSKGDDIGGYTF
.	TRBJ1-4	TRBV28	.	TGTGCCGGACGGACAGACGGCAAACTGTTTTTT	CAGRTDGKLFF
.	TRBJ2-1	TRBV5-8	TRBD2	TGTGCCAGCAGCTTGGTGCCTAGCGGGGGGGCCGAGCAGTTCTTC	CASSLVPSGGAEQFF
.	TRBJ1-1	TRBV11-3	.	TGTGCCAGCAGCCCTGTCGGGTGGGCTGAAGCTTTCTTT	CASSPVGWAEAFF
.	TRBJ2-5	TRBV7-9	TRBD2	TGTGCCAGCAGCTTAGCGGCAGCGGGGCAAGAGACCCAGTACTTC	CASSLAAAGQETQYF
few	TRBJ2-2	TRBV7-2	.	TGTGCCAGCAGCTTCCAGGGCGGGGAGCTGTTTTTT	CASSFQGGELFF
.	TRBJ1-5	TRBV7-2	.	TGTGCCAGCAGCCCCTATAGCAATCAGCCCCAGCATTTT	CASSPYSNQPQHF
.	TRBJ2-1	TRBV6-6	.	TGTGCCAGCAGTCGAGACCTAGGAAATGAGCAGTTCTTC	CASSRDLGNEQFF
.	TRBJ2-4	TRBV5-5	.	TGTGCCAGCAGCTCGGAGCTCCCGGACATTCAGTACTTC	CASSSELPDIQYF
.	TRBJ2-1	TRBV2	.	TGTGCCAGCAGTCCAAGATTAGCGTCTAGTGAGCAGTTCTTC	CASSPRLASSEQFF
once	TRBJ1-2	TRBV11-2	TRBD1	TGTGCCAGCAGCATACGCGGGGCAGGGGGCGGCTACACCTTC	CASSIRGAGGGYTF